The T cell receptor (beta chain) described here comes from a study of T cells in Graves' hyperthyroidism and ophthalmopathy. The wider study: At initial diagnosis, before any treatment had begun, peripheral blood was obtained. General study points: With a median lead of approximately 6.4 months before onset, the model predicted ophthalmopathy. Blood also carried most thyroid clonotypes expanded above 0.001.

This clonotype occurred many times. What it binds is unknown. Each diagnosis drew on symptoms, thyroxine, TRAb, thyroid ultrasound and orbital computed tomography findings. Using RNA transcripts as the source, TCR beta CDR3 regions were amplified. The primer set for the first-round RT-PCR of the TCR CDR3 was HTBI. TCRdb reprocessed the multiplex PCR reads via MiXCR and lists one record per CDR3 protein. The top ten clones hold roughly 50% of a sample with more than 450,000 distinct CDR3 sequences, around 20% of them seen once. Trimming removed 2 bases at V and 13 bases at J, with 17 bases between. This CDR3 comprises 13 residues.

The sequenced material came from blood. The receptor's source is a man aged 40-55 years with Graves' ophthalmopathy. This sequence joins TRBV12-3 or TRBV12-4 and TRBJ2-5; tentative D call: TRBD2 (5 bases). The CDR3: CASSLRSRGRWYF. The DNA of the CDR3 is TGTGCCAGCAGTTTAAGATCGCGCGGGCGGTGGTACTTC.